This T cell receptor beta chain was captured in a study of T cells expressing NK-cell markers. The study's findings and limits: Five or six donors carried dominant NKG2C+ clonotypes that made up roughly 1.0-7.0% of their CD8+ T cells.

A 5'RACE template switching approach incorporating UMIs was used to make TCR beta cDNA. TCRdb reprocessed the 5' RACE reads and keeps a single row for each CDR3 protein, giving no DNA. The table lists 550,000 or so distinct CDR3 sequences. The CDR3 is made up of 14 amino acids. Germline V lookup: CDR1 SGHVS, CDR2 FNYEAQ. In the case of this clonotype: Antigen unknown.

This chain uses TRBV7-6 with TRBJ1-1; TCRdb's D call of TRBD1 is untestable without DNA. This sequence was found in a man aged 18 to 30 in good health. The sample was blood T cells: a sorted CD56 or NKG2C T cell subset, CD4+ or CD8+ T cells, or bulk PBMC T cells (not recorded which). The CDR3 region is CASSLEVRGTEAFF.